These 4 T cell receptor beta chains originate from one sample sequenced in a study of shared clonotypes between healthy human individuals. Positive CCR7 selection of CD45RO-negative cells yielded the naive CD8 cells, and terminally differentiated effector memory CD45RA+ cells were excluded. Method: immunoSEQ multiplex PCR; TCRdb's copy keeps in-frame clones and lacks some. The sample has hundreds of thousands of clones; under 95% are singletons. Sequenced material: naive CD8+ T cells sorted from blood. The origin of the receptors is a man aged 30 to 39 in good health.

The CDR3 nucleotides are TGCAGCGTTGAAGGGGGGGACGACACTGAAGCTTTCTTT. It specifies CSVEGGDDTEAFF. The chain has TRBV29-1 and TRBJ1-1, with D maybe TRBD1 (5 bases). The ends were cut back, 1 base at V and 3 bases at J, with 9 bases in the middle. Germline V lookup: CDR1 SQVTM, CDR2 ANQGSEA. There are 13 residues in the CDR3.

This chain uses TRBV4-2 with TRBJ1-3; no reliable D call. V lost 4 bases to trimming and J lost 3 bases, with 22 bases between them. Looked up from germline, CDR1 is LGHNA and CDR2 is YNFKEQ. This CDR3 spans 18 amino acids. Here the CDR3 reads CASSPGPPALMSGNTIYF. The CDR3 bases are TGTGCCAGCAGCCCAGGACCTCCTGCCCTTATGAGTGGAAACACCATATATTTT.

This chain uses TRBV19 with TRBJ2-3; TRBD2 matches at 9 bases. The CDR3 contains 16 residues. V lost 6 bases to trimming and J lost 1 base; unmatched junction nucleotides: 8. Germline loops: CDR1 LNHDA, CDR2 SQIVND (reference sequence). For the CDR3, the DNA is TGTGCCAGTAGCGGACTAGCGCACGCGGGCACAGATACGCAGTATTTT. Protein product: CASSGLAHAGTDTQYF.

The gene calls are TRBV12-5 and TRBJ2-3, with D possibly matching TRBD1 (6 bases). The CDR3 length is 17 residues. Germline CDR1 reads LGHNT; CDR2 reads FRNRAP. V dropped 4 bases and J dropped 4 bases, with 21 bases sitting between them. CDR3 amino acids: CASGSYPTGRVPDTQYF. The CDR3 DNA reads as TGTGCTAGTGGTTCATACCCGACAGGTCGAGTGCCAGATACGCAGTATTTT. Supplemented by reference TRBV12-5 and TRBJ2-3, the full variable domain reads DARVTQTPRHKVTEMGQEVTMRCQPILGHNTVFWYRQTMMQGLELLAYFRNRAPLDDSGMPKDRFSAEMPDATLATLKIQPSEPRDSAVYFCASGSYPTGRVPDTQYFGPGTRLTVL.